This TCR beta chain was captured by sequencing in a study of multiple sclerosis patients with progressive multifocal leukoencephalopathy. Time point: time of PML onset. The T3 samples were drawn when PML began. Only in-frame clones appear in the TCRdb table, and some are missing; sequencing was by immunoSEQ multiplex PCR. The sample includes 25,000 to 35,000 clones, about 87% of them seen just once. Findings of the study overall: At PML onset, no shared TRBV or TRBJ gene usage was seen. Lower normalized Shannon entropy suggested reduced TRB diversity in most PML patients.

A word on this clone: Antigen specificity is unknown.

The V gene lost 2 bases and the J gene lost 9 bases, with 17 bases spanning the gap. Germline-derived CDR1 and CDR2 are KGHSH and LQKENI. This CDR3 is 14 amino acids long. This receptor was identified in a woman aged 35 to 49 with progressive multifocal leukoencephalopathy. Sequenced material: PBMCs, taken from a patient treated with natalizumab. The V call is TRBV18, the J call TRBJ2-7; D gene uncertain. CDR3 loop: CASSPSVPLIGQYF. The DNA for the CDR3 is TGTGCCAGCTCACCATCCGTACCTCTGATCGGGCAGTACTTC.